This T cell receptor beta chain was obtained from a study of blood T cells in healthy people across ages. The second PCR ran roughly 7 to 11 cycles with a sample-barcoded 5' primer and J-beta primers. MiXCR was run by TCRdb on the 5' RACE reads, yielding one entry per CDR3 protein. This sample has over 1,300,000 distinct CDR3 sequences, with approximately 60% found just once. The specimen sequenced was blood. The origin of this receptor is a man younger than 35 in good health.

The CDR3 loop reads CASSYSGENYGYTF. CDR3 in DNA: TGTGCCAGCAGTTACTCGGGGGAGAACTATGGCTACACCTTC. The chain carries TRBV6-6 and TRBJ1-2; TRBD1 might be the D (5 bases). Trimming cost V 0 bases and J 2 bases, with 7 bases left between them. The germline V gene has CDR1 MNHNY and CDR2 SVGAGI (reference sequence). The CDR3 consists of 14 residues.